This T cell receptor (beta chain) comes out of a study of OX40 agonist ivuxolimab in advanced cancers. As for the study in general: Males comprised 70% to 85% of the group, whose mean age was approximately 60 years (range roughly 20 to 90). Findings and caveats of the study: Patients with a partial response at 0.1-3.0 mg/kg had among the lowest clonal expansion.

The CDR3 is made up of 14 amino acids. Trimming removed 7 bases from V and 6 bases from J; junction bases left unmatched: 8. CDR1 is SNHLY and CDR2 is FYNNEI in the germline V gene. As to this clone: The antigen remains undetermined.

Clones were sequenced by immunoSEQ multiplex PCR, and TCRdb holds only the in-frame ones, with some missing. The table shows under 45,000 clones, with 74% occurring only once. The TCR sequence derives from an adult with an advanced solid tumor such as melanoma, head and neck, liver or kidney cancer. The sequenced sample was CD4+ or CD8+ T cells sorted from blood, obtained in a trial of the OX40 agonist ivuxolimab. The chain uses TRBV2 and TRBJ2-3, with 9 bases lining up with TRBD1. The CDR3 spells CASIQDRGSDTQYF. In nucleotides, the CDR3 is TGTGCCAGCATTCAGGACAGGGGTTCTGATACGCAGTATTTT.